The clone carrying this T cell receptor beta chain was detected many times. This record comes from a study of T cells in Graves' hyperthyroidism and ophthalmopathy. RNA transcripts yielded amplified TCR beta CDR3 regions. The TCR CDR3 first-round RT-PCR relied on the HTBI primer set. TCRdb re-analysed the multiplex PCR reads in MiXCR, keeping a single row per CDR3 protein. Among fewer than 650,000 distinct CDR3 sequences, 13% to 15% were seen once, and the ten largest hold around 7%. CDR3 length equals 14 residues. Trimming removed 6 bases from V and 5 bases from J, with 16 bases in between. Sequencing was carried out using blood. The V gene is TRBV12-3 or TRBV12-4, the J gene TRBJ1-1; no clear D. The clonotype originates from a woman in her late teens or twenties with Graves' ophthalmopathy. In nucleotides, the CDR3 is TGTGCCAGCAGCATAAATAGCGGAGGAACTGAAGCTTTCTTT. It is translated as CASSINSGGTEAFF.